These 6 T cell receptor beta chains originate from one sample sequenced in a study of blood T cell repertoires in COVID-19. The data were produced by immunoSEQ multiplex PCR, yet TCRdb's version contains in-frame clones alone and is incomplete. The data show some 200,000 clones, with roughly 80% seen just once and about 4.8% held by the top ten. Sequencing was carried out using PBMCs or T cells enriched from blood (not recorded which). The source of these receptors is a woman between 50 and 59 years old who had been exposed to COVID-19.

The DNA of the CDR3 is TGTGCCAGCAGCCTCCCTGAGGCTGAAGCTTTCTTT. It yields the protein CASSLPEAEAFF. The chain couples TRBV5-4 to TRBJ1-1; D remains ambiguous. Germline V gene sequence: CDR1 SGHNT, CDR2 YYREEE (reference sequence). Trimming shortened V by 4 bases and J by 6 bases, and 10 bases separated the two germline ends. This CDR3 has 12 amino acids.

The V and J genes are TRBV3-1 (or the pseudogene TRBV3-2) and TRBJ1-1; D uncertain. In germline, CDR1 is LGHDT, CDR2 YNNKEL (reference sequence). This CDR3 comprises 12 residues. V lost 0 bases to trimming and J lost 8 bases, with 7 bases between them. The CDR3 reads CASSQEGGEAFF. In nucleotides, the CDR3 is TGTGCCAGCAGCCAAGAAGGCGGAGAAGCTTTCTTT.

This sequence joins TRBV29-1 and TRBJ2-2; D unclear. The CDR3 sequence is 13 residues long. Germline CDR1 reads SQVTM; CDR2 reads ANQGSEA. V was trimmed by 1 base and J by 1 base, leaving 4 bases between them. CDR3 sequence: CSVEAQNTGELFF. The CDR3 DNA reads as TGCAGCGTTGAAGCACAGAACACCGGGGAGCTGTTTTTT.

The genes are TRBV9 and TRBJ2-2; TRBD2 aligns across 7 bases. J was trimmed by 0 bases and V by 0 bases; bases with no gene match: 8. The CDR3 covers 18 residues. The germline CDR1 and CDR2 sequences are SGDLS and YYNGEE. The CDR3 nucleotides are TGTGCCAGCAGCGTAGCAGGTAGCGGGCGTACGAACACCGGGGAGCTGTTTTTT. Protein sequence: CASSVAGSGRTNTGELFF.

V is TRBV30 and J is TRBJ2-3, with TRBD2 matching over 12 bases. V trimming: 5 bases; J trimming: 7 bases; junction bases outside the gene matches: 7. This CDR3 contains 14 residues. In germline, CDR1 is GTSNPN, CDR2 SVGIG (reference sequence). CDR3: CAWGLAGTSNTQYF. The DNA for the CDR3 is TGTGCCTGGGGACTAGCGGGAACGTCAAATACGCAGTATTTT.

The chain recombines TRBV5-4 with TRBJ2-7; D perhaps matches TRBD2 (5 bases). V was clipped by 5 bases and J by 5 bases, with 14 bases between them. The CDR3 length is 13 residues. The germline V gene has CDR1 SGHNT and CDR2 YYREEE (reference sequence). CDR3 sequence reads: CASSYDYVDEQYF. CDR3 coding DNA: TGTGCCAGCAGTTATGACTACGTGGACGAGCAGTACTTC. The full variable domain, in which reference TRBV5-4 and TRBJ2-7 provide the parts outside the CDR3, is ETGVTQSPTHLIKTRGQQVTLRCSSQSGHNTVSWYQQALGQGPQFIFQYYREEENGRGNFPPRFSGLQFPNYSSELNVNALELDDSALYLCASSYDYVDEQYFGPGTRLTVT.